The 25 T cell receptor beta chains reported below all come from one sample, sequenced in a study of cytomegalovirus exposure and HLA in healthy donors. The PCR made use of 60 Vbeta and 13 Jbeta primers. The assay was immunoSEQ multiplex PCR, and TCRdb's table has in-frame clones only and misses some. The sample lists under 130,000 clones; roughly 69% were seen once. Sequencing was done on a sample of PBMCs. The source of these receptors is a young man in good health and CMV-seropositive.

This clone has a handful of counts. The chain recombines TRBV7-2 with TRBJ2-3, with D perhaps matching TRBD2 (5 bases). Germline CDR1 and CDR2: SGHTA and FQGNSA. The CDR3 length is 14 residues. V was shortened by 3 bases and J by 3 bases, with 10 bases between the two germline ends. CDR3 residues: CASSFGKKTDTQYF. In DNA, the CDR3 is TGTGCCAGCAGCTTCGGGAAAAAGACAGATACGCAGTATTTT.

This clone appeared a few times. The CDR3 DNA sequence: TGTGCCAGCAGCTTAGAAGGGGCGTATAATTCACCCCTCCACTTT. Protein: CASSLEGAYNSPLHF. The chain uses TRBV11-1 and TRBJ1-6, with D tentatively TRBD1 (5 bases). Trimming cost V 1 base and J 4 bases, with 8 bases left between them. This CDR3 is 15 amino acids long. Germline V lookup: CDR1 SGHAT, CDR2 FQDESV (reference sequence).

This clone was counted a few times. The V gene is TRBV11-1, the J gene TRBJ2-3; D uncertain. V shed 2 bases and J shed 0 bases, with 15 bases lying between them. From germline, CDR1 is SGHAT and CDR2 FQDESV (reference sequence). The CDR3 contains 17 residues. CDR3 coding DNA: TGTGCCAGCAGCTTATATCCCATGGGCTCTAGCACAGATACGCAGTATTTT. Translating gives CASSLYPMGSSTDTQYF.

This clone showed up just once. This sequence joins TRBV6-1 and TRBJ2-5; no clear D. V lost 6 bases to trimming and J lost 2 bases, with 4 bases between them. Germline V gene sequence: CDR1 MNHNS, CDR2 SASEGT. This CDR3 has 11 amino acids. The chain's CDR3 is CASSAQETQYF. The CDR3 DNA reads TGTGCCAGCAGCGCGCAAGAGACCCAGTACTTC.

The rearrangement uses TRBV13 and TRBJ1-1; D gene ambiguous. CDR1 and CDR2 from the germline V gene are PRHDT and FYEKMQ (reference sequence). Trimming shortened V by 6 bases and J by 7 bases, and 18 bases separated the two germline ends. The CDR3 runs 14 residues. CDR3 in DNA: TGTGCCAGCAGGCCTGACTGGGGAGGGAGTGAAGCTTTCTTT. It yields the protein CASRPDWGGSEAFF.

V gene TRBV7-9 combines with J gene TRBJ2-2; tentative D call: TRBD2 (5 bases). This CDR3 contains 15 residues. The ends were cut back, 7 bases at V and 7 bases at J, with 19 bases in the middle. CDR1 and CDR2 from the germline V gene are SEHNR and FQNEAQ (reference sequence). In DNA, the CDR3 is TGTGCCAGCACCCCCCCAAATCGGGGTGACGGGGAGCTGTTTTTT. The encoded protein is CASTPPNRGDGELFF.

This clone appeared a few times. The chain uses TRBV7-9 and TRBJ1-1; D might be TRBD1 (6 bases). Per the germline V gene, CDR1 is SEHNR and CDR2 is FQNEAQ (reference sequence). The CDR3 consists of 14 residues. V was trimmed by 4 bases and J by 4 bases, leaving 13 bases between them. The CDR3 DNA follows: TGTGCCAGCAGCTCCGAGGGGGGGGGCACTGAAGCTTTCTTT. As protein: CASSSEGGGTEAFF.

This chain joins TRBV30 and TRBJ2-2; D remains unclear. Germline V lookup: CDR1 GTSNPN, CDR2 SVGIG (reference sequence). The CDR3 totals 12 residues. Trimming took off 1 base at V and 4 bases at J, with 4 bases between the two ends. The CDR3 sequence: CAWSGSTGELFF. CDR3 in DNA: TGTGCCTGGAGTGGCAGCACCGGGGAGCTGTTTTTT.

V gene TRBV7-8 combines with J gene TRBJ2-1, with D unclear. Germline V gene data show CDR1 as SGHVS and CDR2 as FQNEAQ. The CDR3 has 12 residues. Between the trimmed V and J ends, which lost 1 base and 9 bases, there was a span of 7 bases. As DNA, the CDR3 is TGTGCCAGCAGCTTAGACTTTACTGAGCAGTTCTTC. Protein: CASSLDFTEQFF.

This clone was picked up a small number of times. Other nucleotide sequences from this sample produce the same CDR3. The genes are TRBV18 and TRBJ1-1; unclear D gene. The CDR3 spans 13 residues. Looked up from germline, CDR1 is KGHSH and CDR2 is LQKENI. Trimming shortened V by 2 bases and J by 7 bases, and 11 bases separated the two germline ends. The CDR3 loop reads CASSPGTAIEAFF. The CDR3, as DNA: TGTGCCAGCTCACCAGGCACAGCCATTGAAGCTTTCTTT.

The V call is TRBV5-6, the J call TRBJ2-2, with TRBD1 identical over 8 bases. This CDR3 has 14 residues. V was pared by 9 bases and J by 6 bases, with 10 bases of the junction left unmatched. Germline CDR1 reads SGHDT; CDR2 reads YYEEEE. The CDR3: CATGTGSGAGELFF. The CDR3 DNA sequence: TGTGCCACCGGGACAGGCTCGGGGGCCGGGGAGCTGTTTTTT.

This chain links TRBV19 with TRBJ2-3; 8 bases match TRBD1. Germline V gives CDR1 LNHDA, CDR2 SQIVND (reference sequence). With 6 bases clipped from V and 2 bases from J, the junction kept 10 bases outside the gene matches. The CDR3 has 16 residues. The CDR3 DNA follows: TGTGCCAGTAGACCACCGGGACAGGTATTCACAGATACGCAGTATTTT. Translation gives CASRPPGQVFTDTQYF.

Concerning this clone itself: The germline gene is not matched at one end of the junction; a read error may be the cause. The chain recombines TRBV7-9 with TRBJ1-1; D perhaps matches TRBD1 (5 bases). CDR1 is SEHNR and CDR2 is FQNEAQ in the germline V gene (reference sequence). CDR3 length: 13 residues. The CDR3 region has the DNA TGTTCCAGCAGCGTAGGGACTATGACTGAAGCTTTCTTT. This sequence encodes CSSSVGTMTEAFF.

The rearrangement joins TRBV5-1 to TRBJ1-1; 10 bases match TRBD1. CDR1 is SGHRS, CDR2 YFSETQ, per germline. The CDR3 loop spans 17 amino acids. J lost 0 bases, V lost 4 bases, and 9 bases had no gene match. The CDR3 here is CASSATGGLTMNTEAFF. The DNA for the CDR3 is TGCGCCAGCAGCGCGACAGGGGGCCTCACCATGAACACTGAAGCTTTCTTT.

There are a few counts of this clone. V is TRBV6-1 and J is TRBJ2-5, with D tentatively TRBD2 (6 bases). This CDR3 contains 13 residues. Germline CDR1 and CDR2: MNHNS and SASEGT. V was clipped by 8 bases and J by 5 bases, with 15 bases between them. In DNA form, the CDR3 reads TGTGCCAGCCAAACTAGCATGGCGGAGACCCAGTACTTC. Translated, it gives CASQTSMAETQYF.

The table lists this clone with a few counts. This chain's CDR3 is CAISAGDDNEQFF. CDR3 nucleotide sequence: TGTGCCATCAGTGCGGGGGACGACAATGAGCAGTTCTTC. The J gene is TRBJ2-1, the V gene TRBV10-3, with D perhaps TRBD2 (6 bases). The germline CDR1 and CDR2 sequences are ENHRY and SYGVKD. V was cut by 4 bases and J by 5 bases, with 9 bases left in between. CDR3 size: 13 residues.

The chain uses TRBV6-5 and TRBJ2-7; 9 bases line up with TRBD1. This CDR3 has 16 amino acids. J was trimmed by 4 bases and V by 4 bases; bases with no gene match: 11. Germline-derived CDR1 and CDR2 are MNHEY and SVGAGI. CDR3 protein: CASSLGPGTGKYEQYF. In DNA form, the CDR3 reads TGTGCCAGCAGTTTGGGCCCCGGGACAGGGAAATACGAGCAGTACTTC.

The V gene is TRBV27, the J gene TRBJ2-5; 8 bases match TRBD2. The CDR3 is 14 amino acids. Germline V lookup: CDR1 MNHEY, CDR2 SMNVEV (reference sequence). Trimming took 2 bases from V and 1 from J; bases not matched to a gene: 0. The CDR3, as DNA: TGTGCCAGCAGTTTAGCGGGGGGCCAAGAGACCCAGTACTTC. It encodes CASSLAGGQETQYF.

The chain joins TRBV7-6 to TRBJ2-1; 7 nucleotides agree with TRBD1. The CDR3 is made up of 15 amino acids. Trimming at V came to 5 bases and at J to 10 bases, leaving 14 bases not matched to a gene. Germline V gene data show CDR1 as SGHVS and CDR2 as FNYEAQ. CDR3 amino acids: CASSPLQGVSGEQFF. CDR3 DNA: TGTGCCAGCAGCCCCCTTCAGGGGGTGTCAGGGGAGCAGTTCTTC.

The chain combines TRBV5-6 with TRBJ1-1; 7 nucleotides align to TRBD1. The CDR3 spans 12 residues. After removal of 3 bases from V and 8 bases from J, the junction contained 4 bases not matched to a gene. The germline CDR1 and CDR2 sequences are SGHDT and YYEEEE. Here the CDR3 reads CASSSEGGEAFF. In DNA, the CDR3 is TGTGCCAGCAGCTCCGAAGGGGGCGAAGCTTTCTTT.

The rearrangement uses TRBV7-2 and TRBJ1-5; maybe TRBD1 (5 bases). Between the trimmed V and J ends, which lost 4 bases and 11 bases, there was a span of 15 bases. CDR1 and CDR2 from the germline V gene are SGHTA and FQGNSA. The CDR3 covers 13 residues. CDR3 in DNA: TGTGCCAGCAGCTCAGGGCACCTTGTAGCCCAGCATTTT. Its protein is CASSSGHLVAQHF. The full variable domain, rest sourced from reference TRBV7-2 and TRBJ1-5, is GAGVSQSPSNKVTEKGKDVELRCDPISGHTALYWYRQSLGQGLEFLIYFQGNSAPDKSGLPSDRFSAERTGGSVSTLTIQRTQQEDSAVYLCASSSGHLVAQHFGDGTRLSIL.

The CDR3 sequence is CASSLDNSYEQYF. In DNA form, the CDR3 reads TGCGCCAGCAGCTTGGACAACTCCTACGAGCAGTACTTC. The chain recombines TRBV5-1 with TRBJ2-7; D is undetermined. The V and J ends lost 0 bases and 0 bases respectively, with 4 bases between them. The CDR3 spans 13 residues. Germline loops: CDR1 SGHRS, CDR2 YFSETQ.

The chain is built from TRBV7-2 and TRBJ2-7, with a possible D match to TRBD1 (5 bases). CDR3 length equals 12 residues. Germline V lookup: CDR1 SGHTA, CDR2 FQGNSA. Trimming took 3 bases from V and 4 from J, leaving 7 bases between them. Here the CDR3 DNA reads TGTGCCAGCAGCTTGGACACGTACGAGCAGTACTTC. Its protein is CASSLDTYEQYF.

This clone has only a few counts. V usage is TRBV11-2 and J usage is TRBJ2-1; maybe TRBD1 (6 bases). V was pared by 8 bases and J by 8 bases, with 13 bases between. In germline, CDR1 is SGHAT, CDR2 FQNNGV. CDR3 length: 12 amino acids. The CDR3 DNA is TGTGCCAGCTCAACAGGGCACGATGAGCAGTTCTTC. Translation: CASSTGHDEQFF.

The CDR3 DNA sequence: TGTGCCAGCAGCTTAGAGGGGGCGCGAAAACTGTTTTTT. It specifies CASSLEGARKLFF. The chain carries TRBV7-6 and TRBJ1-4; 7 bases are a match to TRBD1. The CDR3 length is 13 residues. With 1 base clipped from V and 10 bases from J, the junction kept 3 bases outside the gene matches. CDR1 and CDR2 (germline): SGHVS, FNYEAQ. Full variable domain (rest looked up from reference TRBV7-6 and TRBJ1-4): GAGVSQSPRYKVTKRGQDVALRCDPISGHVSLYWYRQALGQGPEFLTYFNYEAQQDKSGLPNDRFSAERPEGSISTLTIQRTEQRDSAMYRCASSLEGARKLFFGSGTQLSVL.